The 28 T cell receptor beta chains listed next were all sequenced from one sample in a study of tumor and adjacent non-tumor tissue in lung cancer. RNA was extracted from bulk tissue without any cell sorting. The library came from three nested PCR rounds adapted from ARM-PCR protocols. TCRdb re-called the multiplex PCR reads with MiXCR, one entry per CDR3 protein. This sample carries fewer than 85,000 distinct CDR3 sequences, 80% of them seen once, and the ten largest clones take about 14%. Specimen: lung tumor tissue. These receptors were taken from a woman aged 45-65 years with non-small cell lung cancer.

Points on this clonotype: This is likely a read error, given that the CDR3 carries no conserved phenylalanine or tryptophan at its end. The gene calls are TRBV11-2 and TRBJ2-1; 7 bases agree with TRBD2. The length of the CDR3 is 17 residues. The V segment lost 7 bases and the J segment 1 base; nucleotides outside the gene matches: 13. Germline CDR1 is SGHAT and CDR2 is FQNNGV. CDR3 coding DNA: TGTGCCAGCACCCCAGAGGGCGGGAGAAGTTCCTACAATGAGCAGTTCGTC. Translation: CASTPEGGRSSYNEQFV.

Of note for this clonotype: The junction and the germline gene differ at one end; a read error may be behind it. This chain uses TRBV5-1 with TRBJ1-6, with 7 bases matching TRBD1. The CDR3 length is 20 residues. Germline V gene lookup returns CDR1 SGHRS and CDR2 YFSETQ. The CDR3 loop is CASSFEPGQTARLYNSPLHF. The CDR3 DNA follows: TGCGCAAGCAGCTTTGAACCGGGACAGACTGCACGCTTGTATAATTCACCCCTCCACTTT.

On this clonotype: The junction departs from germline at one end; a sequencing error may be responsible. The CDR3 region is CASSSGIGRGNIQYF. The CDR3 region has the DNA TGTGCCAGCAGTTCGGGTATAGGGAGGGGAAACATTCAATACTTC. The chain links TRBV6-1 to TRBJ2-4; 7 nucleotides line up with TRBD2. CDR1 and CDR2 from the germline V gene are MNHNS and SASEGT. The CDR3 extends over 15 amino acids.

Comment on this clonotype: This may be a read error, as it is one base from a much larger clone. The chain links TRBV15 to TRBJ2-7; 7 nucleotides match TRBD1. Germline V gene sequence: CDR1 LNHNV, CDR2 YYDKDF (reference sequence). V gave up 4 bases and J gave up 10 bases; unmatched junction bases: 10. This CDR3 has 13 amino acids. The CDR3 DNA reads TGTGCCACCAGCAAAGACAGGGTTGGCGATCAGTACTTC. Translation gives CATSKDRVGDQYF. The whole variable domain, remainder taken from reference TRBV15 and TRBJ2-7, is DAMVIQNPRYQVTQFGKPVTLSCSQTLNHNVMYWYQQKSSQAPKLLFHYYDKDFNNEADTPDNFQSRRPNTSFCFLDIRSPGLGDTAMYLCATSKDRVGDQYFGPGTRLTVT.

This clonotype was seen a few times. At one end, the junction sequence differs from germline, possibly due to a read error. The V and J genes are TRBV20-1 and TRBJ2-7; D is perhaps TRBD2 (6 bases). Germline V lookup: CDR1 DFQATT, CDR2 SNEGSKA (reference sequence). The CDR3 is 11 residues long. The CDR3 nucleotides read TGTAGTGTGGTGGGGGGCTACGAGCAGTACTTC. Protein product: CSVVGGYEQYF.

As for this clonotype: Relative to the germline gene, one junction end is altered; a read error may explain this. This chain uses TRBV5-4 with TRBJ2-7; 10 bases agree with TRBD2. There are 16 residues in the CDR3. Looked up from germline, CDR1 is SGHNT and CDR2 is YYREEE (reference sequence). Written as DNA, the CDR3 is TGTGCCAGGAGCTCAGGGCTAGCGGGAGTGTTCAGCGAGCAGTACTTC. Translating it yields CARSSGLAGVFSEQYF. Together with reference TRBV5-4 and TRBJ2-7, the CDR3 gives the full variable domain: ETGVTQSPTHLIKTRGQQVTLRCSSQSGHNTVSWYQQALGQGPQFIFQYYREEENGRGNFPPRFSGLQFPNYSSELNVNALELDDSALYLCARSSGLAGVFSEQYFGPGTRLTVT.

As for this clonotype: Since the CDR3 does not end with the conserved phenylalanine or tryptophan, this likely comes from a read error. V is TRBV4-2 and J is TRBJ2-1; possibly TRBD2 for D (5 bases). This CDR3 contains 15 residues. Germline V gene sequence: CDR1 LGHNA, CDR2 YNFKEQ. V was clipped by 2 bases and J by 9 bases, with 17 bases between them. The CDR3 sequence: CASSQSLAELVEQFS. In DNA, the CDR3 is TGTGCCAGCAGCCAATCCCTAGCTGAGTTGGTTGAGCAGTTCTCC.

Points on this clonotype: At one boundary the junction diverges from the germline segment, which might be a read error. This chain links TRBV6-6 with TRBJ2-7; D is perhaps TRBD1 (6 bases). CDR1 is MNHNY and CDR2 is SVGAGI in the germline V gene (reference sequence). The CDR3 is 13 residues long. The CDR3 loop is CTRSQQGSNAQYF. DNA for the CDR3: TGTACCAGAAGTCAACAGGGAAGTAACGCGCAGTACTTC.

As concerns this clonotype: Germline and junction disagree at one end, which may indicate a read error. The J gene is TRBJ2-7, the V gene TRBV20-1; D is possibly TRBD1 (5 bases). This CDR3 region has 16 residues. Looked up from germline, CDR1 is DFQATT and CDR2 is SNEGSKA (reference sequence). The CDR3 loop reads CRARGQGADNSYEQYF. DNA for the CDR3: TGCAGAGCTAGAGGCCAAGGGGCGGACAACTCCTACGAGCAGTACTTC.

About this clonotype: The conserved phenylalanine or tryptophan is not found at the CDR3 terminus, so this likely reflects a read error. This chain links TRBV6-5 with TRBJ2-7; D is undetermined. The CDR3 length is 15 residues. Germline CDR1 MNHEY, CDR2 SVGAGI. The V end lost 6 bases, the J end lost 0 bases, and 15 bases lay between the germline ends. CDR3: CASRPLLRNSYEQYS. The DNA for the CDR3 is TGTGCCAGCAGGCCCTTATTGCGTAACTCCTACGAGCAGTACTCC.

The V and J genes are TRBV12-3 or TRBV12-4 and TRBJ1-5; D gene ambiguous. The CDR3 spans 13 residues. V was clipped by 1 base and J by 14 bases, with 15 bases between them. The CDR3, as DNA: TGTGCCAGCAGTTTAGTTGAGAATCAACCCGAGCATTTT. It translates to CASSLVENQPEHF.

By share, this clonotype counts as medium-sized. This rearrangement joins TRBV29-1 to TRBJ2-3; D remains ambiguous. Trimming stripped 7 bases from V and 3 bases from J, with 11 bases between. This CDR3 spans 12 amino acids. The germline V gene encodes CDR1 SQVTM and CDR2 ANQGSEA. In DNA form, the CDR3 reads TGCAGCGGACTCGATCTGACAGATACGCAGTATTTT. It translates to CSGLDLTDTQYF.

Comments on this clonotype: Because it lacks the conserved phenylalanine or tryptophan at the end, this CDR3 is likely a read error. The CDR3 sequence is CSASPITDYSNQPQHL. In DNA form, the CDR3 reads TGCAGTGCTAGTCCCATAACAGATTATAGTAATCAGCCCCAGCATCTT. The rearrangement joins TRBV20-1 to TRBJ1-5; D uncertain. V was pared by 3 bases and J by 4 bases, with 19 bases between. Germline-derived CDR1 and CDR2 are DFQATT and SNEGSKA (reference sequence). This CDR3 contains 16 residues.

As to this clonotype: Lacking the conserved final phenylalanine or tryptophan, this CDR3 likely reflects a read error. This chain joins TRBV20-1 and TRBJ2-1; tentatively, D is TRBD1 (6 bases). This CDR3 is 11 amino acids long. CDR1 is DFQATT, CDR2 SNEGSKA, per germline (reference sequence). The CDR3 is CSVTQGNEQFL. The CDR3 nucleotides read TGCAGTGTTACACAGGGTAATGAACAGTTCTTA.

This clonotype is a singleton in its sample. The genes are TRBV5-4 and TRBJ2-1, with 9 bases fitting TRBD2. With V trimmed by 2 bases and J by 12 bases, 18 bases remained unmatched. Germline V gene data show CDR1 as SGHNT and CDR2 as YYREEE (reference sequence). The CDR3 covers 17 residues. The CDR3 protein is CASSFLAGGGLRYVQFF. In nucleotides, the CDR3 is TGTGCCAGCAGCTTTTTGGCGGGAGGGGGGCTGAGATATGTGCAGTTCTTC. The whole variable domain, filled in from reference TRBV5-4 and TRBJ2-1, reads ETGVTQSPTHLIKTRGQQVTLRCSSQSGHNTVSWYQQALGQGPQFIFQYYREEENGRGNFPPRFSGLQFPNYSSELNVNALELDDSALYLCASSFLAGGGLRYVQFFGPGTRLTVL.

Comments on this clonotype: A junction end diverges from the germline sequence, so it may reflect a read error. The chain links TRBV29-1 to TRBJ1-1; D gene unclear. The CDR3 is 13 residues long. Per the germline V gene, CDR1 is SQVTM and CDR2 is ANQGSEA. CDR3 protein: CRIGGGLNTEVFF. DNA of the CDR3: TGCAGAATTGGTGGCGGACTGAACACTGAAGTTTTCTTT.

The chain has TRBV20-1 and TRBJ2-7, with TRBD1 as a possible D gene (6 bases). The V gene's germline CDR1 is DFQATT and CDR2 SNEGSKA (reference sequence). With 4 bases removed from V and 0 bases from J, the gap between germline ends came to 16 bases. The CDR3 is 15 residues long. CDR3 sequence: CSAKDLRDNSYEQYF. CDR3 sequence (DNA): TGCAGTGCTAAAGATCTCAGGGACAACTCCTACGAGCAGTACTTC.

Notes on this clonotype: This may stem from a read error, because a much larger clone lies one nucleotide away. V is TRBV28 and J is TRBJ2-3; a possible D gene is TRBD2 (6 bases). The germline gives CDR1 MDHEN, CDR2 SYDVKM. The CDR3 extends over 17 amino acids. V was cut by 4 bases and J by 0 bases, with 17 bases left in between. This CDR3 is CASSSGRDLSSTDTQYF. As DNA, the CDR3 is TGTGCCAGCAGTTCCGGGAGAGATTTATCTAGCACAGATACGCAGTATTTT.

Concerning this clonotype: The junction and the germline gene differ at one end; a read error may be behind it. J is TRBJ2-2 and V is TRBV9; D is ambiguous. CDR3 length: 12 residues. Germline V gives CDR1 SGDLS, CDR2 YYNGEE. This CDR3 is CASSRNIGELFF. Here the CDR3 DNA reads TGTGCCAGCAGCCGAAACATCGGGGAGCTGTTTTTT. The full variable domain, completed using reference TRBV9 and TRBJ2-2, is DSGVTQTPKHLITATGQRVTLRCSPRSGDLSVYWYQQSLDQGLQFLIQYYNGEERAKGNILERFSAQQFPDLHSELNLSSLELGDSALYFCASSRNIGELFFGEGSRLTVL.

Notes on this clonotype: One end of the junction is discordant with germline, which a read error may explain. The chain employs TRBV20-1 and TRBJ2-7, with D perhaps TRBD1 or TRBD2 (7 bases each). Germline CDR1 is DFQATT and CDR2 is SNEGSKA (reference sequence). This CDR3 has 13 residues. The CDR3 DNA reads as TGCAGTGCTCGTTCAGGGGGGGTCTACGAGCGGTACTTC. Translated, it gives CSARSGGVYERYF.

Notes on this clonotype: Lacking the conserved final phenylalanine or tryptophan, this CDR3 likely reflects a read error. The gene calls are TRBV20-1 and TRBJ2-7, with a possible D match to TRBD2 (5 bases). The CDR3 is made up of 15 amino acids. Germline CDR1 reads DFQATT; CDR2 reads SNEGSKA (reference sequence). CDR3 bases: TGCAGTACTAGATCAATCGATCGACCCCCCTACGAGCAGTACATC. Its protein is CSTRSIDRPPYEQYI.

Concerning this clonotype itself: Mismatch with germline at one junction end may stem from a read error. The V and J genes are TRBV11-2 and TRBJ2-2; a weak D match, TRBD1 (6 bases). Germline CDR1 SGHAT, CDR2 FQNNGV. CDR3 length equals 14 residues. Written as DNA, the CDR3 is TGCGCCAGCAGCAAAAACTGGGACACCGGGGCGCTGTCTTTT. Its protein product is CASSKNWDTGALSF. Full variable domain (rest looked up from reference TRBV11-2 and TRBJ2-2): EAGVAQSPRYKIIEKRQSVAFWCNPISGHATLYWYQQILGQGPKLLIQFQNNGVVDDSQLPKDRFSAERLKGVDSTLKIQPAKLEDSAVYLCASSKNWDTGALSFGEGSRLTVL.

A word on this clonotype: A read error may account for a junction end that differs from germline. The chain joins TRBV7-9 to TRBJ2-6; D is possibly TRBD1 (6 bases). The germline CDR1 and CDR2 sequences are SEHNR and FQNEAQ (reference sequence). The CDR3 totals 18 residues. CDR3 region: CASSSRQAVRSGANILTF. The CDR3 nucleotides read TGTGCCAGCAGCTCCAGACAGGCGGTACGCTCTGGGGCCAACATCCTGACTTTC.

Regarding this clonotype: The junction shows a germline mismatch at one end, possibly a read error. The V call is TRBV6-1, the J call TRBJ2-6; D not certain. CDR1 MNHNS and CDR2 SASEGT come from the germline V gene. The CDR3 length is 15 residues. Here the CDR3 DNA reads TGTGTCAGCAGTGACCAGGACTCTGGGGCCAACGTCCTGACTTTC. It encodes CVSSDQDSGANVLTF.

As regards this clonotype: One junction end disagrees with the germline gene, perhaps due to a read error. V is TRBV5-1 and J is TRBJ1-3; D is unclear. Germline CDR1 SGHRS, CDR2 YFSETQ. There are 15 residues in the CDR3. The CDR3 is CTSSRDQVSGNTIYF. CDR3 DNA sequence: TGCACCAGCAGCCGGGATCAGGTCTCTGGAAACACCATATATTTT.

CDR3 protein: CSALSARSYEQYF. CDR3 DNA: TGCAGCGCCCTCTCGGCCCGCTCCTACGAGCAGTACTTC. The chain joins TRBV29-1 to TRBJ2-7; unclear D gene. Trimming stripped 7 bases from V and 0 bases from J, with 13 bases between. The germline CDR1 and CDR2 sequences are SQVTM and ANQGSEA. The CDR3 sequence is 13 residues long.

The V gene is TRBV29-1, the J gene TRBJ1-1; D is unclear. Germline-derived CDR1 and CDR2 are SQVTM and ANQGSEA. The CDR3 has 13 residues. Trimming took 6 bases from V and 0 from J, leaving 11 bases between them. The CDR3 here is CSVMRGLNTEAFF. CDR3 nucleotide sequence: TGCAGCGTCATGAGAGGGTTGAACACTGAAGCTTTCTTT.

As for this clonotype: Germline is not matched at one junction end, which may reflect a read error. V and J are TRBV5-1 and TRBJ2-3, with a weak D call TRBD2 (5 bases). Per germline, CDR1 SGHRS and CDR2 YFSETQ. The CDR3 is 15 residues long. In DNA, the CDR3 is TGCGCCAGCAGCTTGGAGGGATCTAGCACAGATGCGCAGTATTTT. It is translated as CASSLEGSSTDAQYF.